The sequence of this TCR beta chain was determined in a study of blood T cell repertoires in COVID-19. Study in general: Both acute and convalescent COVID-19 samples were obtained from the United States, Italy and Spain. Sample material is recorded as cDNA or gDNA derived from T cells, B-cell-depleted T cells, or PBMCs.

Authors' processing steps: The authors estimated nucleated cell counts from reference gene primer amplification. TCRdb keeps only in-frame clones here, not all; method: immunoSEQ multiplex PCR. The D gene and trimming were derived from the DNA, and the V and J assignments and clone size from that table. The data show some 670,000 clones, with about nine tenths seen just once and roughly 0.25% held by the top ten. The CDR3 loop spans 14 amino acids. V lost 6 bases and J lost 6, with 12 bases in between. Per germline, CDR1 MNHEY and CDR2 SMNVEV (reference sequence). This rearrangement joins TRBV27 to TRBJ1-6, with a possible D match to TRBD1 (6 bases). The TCR was taken from a woman aged 18-35 years with acute or convalescent COVID-19. The sample consisted of peripheral blood. Written as DNA, the CDR3 is TGTGCCAGCAGCCGGGACAAGCCTAATTCACCCCTCCACTTT. This codes for CASSRDKPNSPLHF.